This T cell receptor (beta chain) was identified in a study of technical replicates of blood from several donors. TCRdb's table, derived via immunoSEQ multiplex PCR, lists solely in-frame clones and lacks some. The repertoire holds approximately 81,000 clones, under 97% seen once, with about 0.37% in the top ten. The sample holds one count of this clone. The sequence was collected from a human donor in good health. The sequencing input was T cells isolated from PBMCs.

The CDR3 spells CAWSTGHFYGYTF. CDR3 in DNA: TGTGCCTGGAGTACGGGACATTTCTATGGCTACACCTTC. The chain uses TRBV30 and TRBJ1-2, with D possibly TRBD1 on 6 matching bases. The germline CDR1 and CDR2 sequences are GTSNPN and SVGIG (reference sequence). The ends were cut back, 2 bases at V and 4 bases at J, with 11 bases in the middle. The CDR3 is made up of 13 amino acids.